This TCR beta chain was identified in a study of blood T cell repertoires in COVID-19. On the study more broadly: Acute and convalescent COVID-19 samples came from the United States, Italy and Spain. Sources were T cells, B-cell-depleted T cells, or PBMCs; the material itself was cDNA or gDNA.

Per germline, CDR1 SGHRS and CDR2 YFSETQ. This CDR3 has 15 amino acids. Deletions cut 0 bases from V and 1 base from J, with 8 bases between. In the original processing: Scientists estimated how many nucleated cells there were by amplifying reference gene primers. The data were produced by immunoSEQ multiplex PCR, yet TCRdb's version contains in-frame clones alone and is incomplete. Clone size and the V and J calls come from that table; the DNA yielded D and trimming. Of roughly 80,000 clones listed, about 83% are singletons. This sequence was found in a woman of 80 years or more with acute or convalescent COVID-19. The chain recombines TRBV5-1 with TRBJ1-3, with a weak D call TRBD1 (5 bases). Specimen: peripheral blood. The CDR3: CASSLGSGSGNTIYF. CDR3 nucleotides: TGCGCCAGCAGCTTGGGGTCAGGGTCTGGAAACACCATATATTTT.